The text below deals with one TCR beta chain. The antigen is unknown. The data are from a study of vaccination effects on CD4 cells after COVID-19. Across the whole study: Subjects were given two BNT162b2 or mRNA-1273 vaccine doses.

The study's findings and limits: Convalescent patients were scarce in the study, and it lacked early post-infection timepoints. Clones from infection and from vaccination both contracted markedly late after vaccination.

Trimming removed 6 bases from V and 5 bases from J; junction bases left unmatched: 7. Germline V lookup: CDR1 MNHEY, CDR2 SVGAGI. The CDR3 consists of 15 residues. Antigen-specific CD4+ T cells were expanded (with viral peptide pools) by the ViraFEST assay ahead of sequencing. It was after around eleven days of culture that CD4+ T cells were isolated. Vaccine recipients lacked prior SARS-CoV-2 infection and had negative nucleocapsid antibodies. Cells had half their medium changed to IL-2 medium on days 3 and 7. Here immunoSEQ multiplex PCR was the method, and the copy in TCRdb shows in-frame clones only, minus some. The repertoire holds approximately 76,000 clones, with 60% to 85% as singletons.

The sequencing used CD4+ T cells from PBMCs cultured with SARS-CoV-2 spike peptides, collected before COVID-19 vaccination. The rearrangement uses TRBV6-5 and TRBJ2-7; 13 nucleotides match TRBD2. The clonotype originates from a human donor who received a COVID-19 vaccine. The CDR3: CASSRLAGGVNEQYV. CDR3 in DNA: TGTGCCAGCAGCCGACTAGCGGGGGGAGTGAACGAGCAGTACGTC.